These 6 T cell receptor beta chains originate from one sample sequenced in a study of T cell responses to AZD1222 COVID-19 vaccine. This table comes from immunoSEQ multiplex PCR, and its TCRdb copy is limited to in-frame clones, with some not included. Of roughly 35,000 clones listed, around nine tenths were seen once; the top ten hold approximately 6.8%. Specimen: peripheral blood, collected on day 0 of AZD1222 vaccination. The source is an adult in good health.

The DNA of the CDR3 is TGTGCCAGCAGCTTAGGAACAGGGTTCAATGAGCAGTTCTTC. Residues: CASSLGTGFNEQFF. The chain carries TRBV11-2 and TRBJ2-1, with D possibly TRBD1 on 6 matching bases. Germline V gene data show CDR1 as SGHAT and CDR2 as FQNNGV. The CDR3 sequence is 14 residues long. Trimming took off 1 base at V and 6 bases at J, with 10 bases between the two ends.

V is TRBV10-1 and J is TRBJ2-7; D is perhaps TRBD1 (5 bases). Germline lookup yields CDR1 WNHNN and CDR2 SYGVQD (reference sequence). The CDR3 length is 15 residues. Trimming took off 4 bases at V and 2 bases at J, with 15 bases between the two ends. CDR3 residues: CASSAALQDPYEQYF. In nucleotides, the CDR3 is TGCGCCAGCAGTGCGGCACTACAGGATCCCTACGAGCAGTACTTC.

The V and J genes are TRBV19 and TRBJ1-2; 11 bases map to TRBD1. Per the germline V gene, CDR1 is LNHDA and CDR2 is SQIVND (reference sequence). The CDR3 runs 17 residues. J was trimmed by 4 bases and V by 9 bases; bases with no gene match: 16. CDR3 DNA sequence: TGTGCCAGCCTACTAAATTCCGGGACAGGGGGGCTCTATGGCTACACCTTC. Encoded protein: CASLLNSGTGGLYGYTF.

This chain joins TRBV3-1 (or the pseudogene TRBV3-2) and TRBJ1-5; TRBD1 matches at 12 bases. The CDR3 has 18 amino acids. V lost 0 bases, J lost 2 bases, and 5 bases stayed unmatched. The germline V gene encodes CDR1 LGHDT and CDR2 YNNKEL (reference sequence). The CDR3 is CASSQEGQGASCNQPQHF. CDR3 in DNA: TGTGCCAGCAGCCAAGAGGGACAGGGGGCGAGTTGCAATCAGCCCCAGCATTTT.

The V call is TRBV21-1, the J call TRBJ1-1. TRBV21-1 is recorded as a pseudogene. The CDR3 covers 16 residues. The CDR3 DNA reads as TGTGCCAGCAGCAATGGCGGGGGCGAGGTGAACACTGAAGCTTTCTTT. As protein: CASSNGGGEVNTEAFF.

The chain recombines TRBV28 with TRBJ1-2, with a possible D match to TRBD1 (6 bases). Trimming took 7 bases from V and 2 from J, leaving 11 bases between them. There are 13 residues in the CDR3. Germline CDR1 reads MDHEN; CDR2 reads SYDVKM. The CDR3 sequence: CASTPDRNYGYTF. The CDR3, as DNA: TGTGCCAGCACCCCCGACAGGAACTATGGCTACACCTTC.